The entry that follows covers one TCR beta chain sequence. Its antigen is as yet unknown. Researchers built TCR beta libraries using quantitative 5'-RACE with molecular barcodes. TCRdb processed the 5' RACE reads anew with MiXCR; each CDR3 protein has one entry. The sample comprises roughly 450,000 distinct CDR3 sequences, roughly a quarter of which are singletons, and about 0.89% rests with the top ten. This record belongs to a study of CD8 T cells in ankylosing spondylitis. Study-wide points: According to the report, clones linked to the disease were significantly enriched in matched synovial fluid samples taken from ankylosing spondylitis patients. There was a TCR beta motif, made of several highly homologous variants, that appeared characteristic of ankylosing spondylitis blood.

The CDR3 extends over 14 amino acids. The germline V and J ends were trimmed by 4 bases and 3 bases, with 10 bases remaining between them. CDR1 MGHRA and CDR2 YSYEKL come from the germline V gene. Input material: blood, either unsorted or a sorted T cell fraction (not recorded which). The receptor was derived from a male donor with ankylosing spondylitis. The chain employs TRBV4-1 and TRBJ2-1, with a possible D match to TRBD2 (6 bases). DNA for the CDR3: TGCGCCAGCAGCCCTAAGGGACTCTACAATGAGCAGTTCTTC. Translating it yields CASSPKGLYNEQFF.